This note documents a single T cell receptor (beta chain) sequence. Its antigen remains unknown. These data belong to a study of circulating and synovial CD4+ cells in juvenile arthritis. Regarding the study as a whole: T cell genome counts differed by at least an order of magnitude between CPL and CD4 samples. Measured synovium overlap likely understates the true shared repertoire. These blood cells shared more CDR3 sequences with synovium than bulk blood.

Trimming removed 2 bases at V and 7 bases at J, with 17 bases between. Germline values: CDR1 SEHNR, CDR2 FQNEAQ (reference sequence). This CDR3 has 15 amino acids. Clones were sequenced by immunoSEQ multiplex PCR, and TCRdb holds only the in-frame ones, with some missing. The table includes 35,000 or so clones, over 90% detected once. This TCR was sampled from a human donor with juvenile idiopathic arthritis. The rearrangement uses TRBV7-9 and TRBJ1-2, with D hard to call. Sequencing used CD4+ T cells from blood. CDR3 residues: CASSLMTEGKGGYTF. DNA of the CDR3: TGTGCCAGCAGCTTAATGACGGAGGGAAAGGGTGGCTACACCTTC. Based on the CDR3 plus reference TRBV7-9 and TRBJ1-2, the full variable domain is DTGVSQNPRHKITKRGQNVTFRCDPISEHNRLYWYRQTLGQGPEFLTYFQNEAQLEKSRLLSDRFSAERPKGSFSTLEIQRTEQGDSAMYLCASSLMTEGKGGYTFGSGTRLTVV.